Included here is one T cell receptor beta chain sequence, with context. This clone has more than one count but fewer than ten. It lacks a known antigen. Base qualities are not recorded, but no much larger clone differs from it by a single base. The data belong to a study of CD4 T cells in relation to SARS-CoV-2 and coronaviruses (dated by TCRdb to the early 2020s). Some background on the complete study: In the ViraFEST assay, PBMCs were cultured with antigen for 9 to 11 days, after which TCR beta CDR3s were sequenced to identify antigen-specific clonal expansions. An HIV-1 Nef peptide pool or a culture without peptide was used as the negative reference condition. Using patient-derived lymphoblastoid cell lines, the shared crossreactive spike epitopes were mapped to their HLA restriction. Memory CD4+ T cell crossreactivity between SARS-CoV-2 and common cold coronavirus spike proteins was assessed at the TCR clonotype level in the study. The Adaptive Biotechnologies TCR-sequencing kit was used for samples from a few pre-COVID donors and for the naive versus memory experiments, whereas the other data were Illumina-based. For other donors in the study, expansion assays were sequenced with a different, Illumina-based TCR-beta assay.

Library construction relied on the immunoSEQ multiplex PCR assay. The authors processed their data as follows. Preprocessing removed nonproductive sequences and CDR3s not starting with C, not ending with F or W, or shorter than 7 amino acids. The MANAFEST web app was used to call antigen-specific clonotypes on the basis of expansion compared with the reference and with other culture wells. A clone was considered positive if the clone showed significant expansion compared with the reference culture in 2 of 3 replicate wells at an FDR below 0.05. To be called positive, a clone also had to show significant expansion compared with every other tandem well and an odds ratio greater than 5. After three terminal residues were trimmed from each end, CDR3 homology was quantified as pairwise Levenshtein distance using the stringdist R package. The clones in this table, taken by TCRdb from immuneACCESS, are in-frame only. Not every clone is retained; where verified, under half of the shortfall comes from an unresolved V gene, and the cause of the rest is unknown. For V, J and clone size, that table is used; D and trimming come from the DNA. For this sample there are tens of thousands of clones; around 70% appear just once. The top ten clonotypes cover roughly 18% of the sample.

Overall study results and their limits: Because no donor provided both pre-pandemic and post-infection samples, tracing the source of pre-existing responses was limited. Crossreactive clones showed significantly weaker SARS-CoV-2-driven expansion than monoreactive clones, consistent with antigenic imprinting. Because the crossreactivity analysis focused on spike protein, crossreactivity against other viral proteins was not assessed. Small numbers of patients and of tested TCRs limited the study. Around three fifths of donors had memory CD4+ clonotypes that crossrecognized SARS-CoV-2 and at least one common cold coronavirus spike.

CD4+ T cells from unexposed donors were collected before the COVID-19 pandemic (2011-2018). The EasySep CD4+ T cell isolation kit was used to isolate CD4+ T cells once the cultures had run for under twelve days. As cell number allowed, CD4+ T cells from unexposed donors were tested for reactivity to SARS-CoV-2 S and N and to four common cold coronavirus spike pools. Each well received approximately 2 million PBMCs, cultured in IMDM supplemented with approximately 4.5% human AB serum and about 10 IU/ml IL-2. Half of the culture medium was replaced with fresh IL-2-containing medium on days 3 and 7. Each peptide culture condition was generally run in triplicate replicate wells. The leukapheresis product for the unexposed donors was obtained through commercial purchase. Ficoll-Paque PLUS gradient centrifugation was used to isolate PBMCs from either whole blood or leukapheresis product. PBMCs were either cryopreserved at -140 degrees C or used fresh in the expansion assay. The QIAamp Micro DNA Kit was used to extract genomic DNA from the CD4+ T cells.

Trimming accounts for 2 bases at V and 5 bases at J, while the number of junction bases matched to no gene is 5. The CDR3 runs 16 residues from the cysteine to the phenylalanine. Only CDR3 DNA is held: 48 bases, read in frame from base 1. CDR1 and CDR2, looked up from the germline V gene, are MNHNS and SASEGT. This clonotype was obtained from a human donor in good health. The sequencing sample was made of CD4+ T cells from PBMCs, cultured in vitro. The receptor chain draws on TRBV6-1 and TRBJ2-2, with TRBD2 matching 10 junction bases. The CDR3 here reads CASSERSLAGTGELFF. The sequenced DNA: TGTGCCAGCAGTGAAAGATCACTAGCGGGGACCGGGGAGCTGTTTTTT.